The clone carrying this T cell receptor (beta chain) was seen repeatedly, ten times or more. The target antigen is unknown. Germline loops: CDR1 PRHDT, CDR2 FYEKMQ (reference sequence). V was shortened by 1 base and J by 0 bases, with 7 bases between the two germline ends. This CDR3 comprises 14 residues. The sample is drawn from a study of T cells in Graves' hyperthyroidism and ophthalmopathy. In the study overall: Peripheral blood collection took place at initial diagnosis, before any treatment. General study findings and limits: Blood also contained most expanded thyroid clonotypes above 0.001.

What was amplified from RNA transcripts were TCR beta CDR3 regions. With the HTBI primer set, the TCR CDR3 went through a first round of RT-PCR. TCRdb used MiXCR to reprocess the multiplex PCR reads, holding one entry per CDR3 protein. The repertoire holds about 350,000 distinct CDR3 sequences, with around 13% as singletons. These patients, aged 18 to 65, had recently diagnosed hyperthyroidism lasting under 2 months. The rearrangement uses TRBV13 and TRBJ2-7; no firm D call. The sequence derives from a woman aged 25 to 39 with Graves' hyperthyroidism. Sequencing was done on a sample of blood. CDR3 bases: TGTGCCAGCAGCTTAGAACGTAGCTCCTACGAGCAGTACTTC. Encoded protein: CASSLERSSYEQYF.